The source of this TCR beta chain is a study of blood T cell repertoires in COVID-19. Study details: The United States, Italy and Spain were the sources of the acute and convalescent COVID-19 samples. The analysed material was cDNA or gDNA that came from T cells, B-cell-depleted T cells, or PBMCs.

Germline V gene sequence: CDR1 LGHNA, CDR2 YSLEER. The CDR3 covers 15 residues. Trimming shortened V by 0 bases and J by 8 bases, and 13 bases separated the two germline ends. This clone was seen just once. The cohort comprised adults aged 18 to 89 years residing in about two dozen US areas. As originally analysed: Cell counts per sample came from amplifying reference gene primers. Repertoires were generated with immunoSEQ multiplex PCR, while TCRdb's copy carries only in-frame clones and drops some. V, J and clone size are those of that table, while D and trimming were read from the DNA. The data contain about 230,000 clones, roughly 80% of them singletons.

The sequenced sample was PBMCs or T cells enriched from blood (not recorded which). This receptor was identified in a man in his sixties who had recovered from COVID-19. This chain links TRBV4-3 with TRBJ1-4, with D maybe TRBD1 (5 bases). CDR3 bases: TGCGCCAGCAGCCAAGATCTGAGACGGGGGGAAAAACTGTTTTTT. It is translated as CASSQDLRRGEKLFF.